The T cell receptor beta chain under discussion was sequenced for a study of shared clonotypes between healthy human individuals. Study-wide results and caveats: Some clonotypes were shared by all four sorted-subset donors, while others were not shared. The non-shared ones had lower generation probabilities than the shared ones. Depth was large, yet rarefaction showed that sorted-subset sequencing was incomplete.

V was trimmed by 4 bases and J by 5 bases, leaving 12 bases between them. The CDR3 runs 13 residues. CDR1 is SGDLS and CDR2 is YYNGEE in the germline V gene. Genomic DNA per cell subset filled all wells of several immunoSEQ plates. TCRdb keeps only in-frame clones here, not all; method: immunoSEQ multiplex PCR. The repertoire holds approximately 2,000,000 clones, with 92% as singletons. The sample holds a few counts of this clone. The antigen is not known. The sequencing sample was made of naive CD4+ T cells from PBMCs. The subset was: CD45RA+ positively selected. The rearrangement joins TRBV9 to TRBJ1-1; D gene uncertain. The origin of this receptor is a man between 18 and 35 years old in good health. Some clones in this sample may be carry-over from other donors' samples. CDR3 residues: CASSYSGQTEAFF. The CDR3 DNA reads TGTGCCAGCAGCTACTCGGGCCAGACTGAAGCTTTCTTT. The full variable domain, with the rest looked up from reference TRBV9 and TRBJ1-1, is DSGVTQTPKHLITATGQRVTLRCSPRSGDLSVYWYQQSLDQGLQFLIQYYNGEERAKGNILERFSAQQFPDLHSELNLSSLELGDSALYFCASSYSGQTEAFFGQGTRLTVV.